This T cell receptor (beta chain) is drawn from a study of blood T cells in healthy people across ages. A J-beta primer mix and a sample-barcoded 5' primer were used in a second PCR of about 6 to 12 cycles. Using its own MiXCR run on the 5' RACE reads, TCRdb lists one record per CDR3 protein. The sample yields approximately 800,000 distinct CDR3 sequences, about 25% seen once. From germline, CDR1 is SEHNR and CDR2 FQNEAQ (reference sequence). Trimming left V 8 bases short and J 6 bases short, with 16 bases between. The CDR3 runs 13 residues. This same sample was also taken into another study, of T cells of mothers and their children. That work states: For each mother, over 9.5 million TCR beta CDR3 reads were obtained, and for each child, some 3 million.

Specimen: blood. The origin of this receptor is a boy aged 5-17 years in good health. This chain uses TRBV7-9 with TRBJ2-5; possibly TRBD1 for D (6 bases). This chain's CDR3 is CASCPVGGQTQYF. CDR3 DNA: TGTGCCAGCTGCCCCGTTGGGGGCCAGACCCAGTACTTC.